Here is one TCR beta chain with its context. Its antigen remains unidentified. The junction departs from the called germline gene at one end, perhaps through a read error. From germline, CDR1 is SGHTA and CDR2 FQGNSA. The CDR3 runs 15 residues. Study-wide points: Larger-cohort validation covered only one TCR beta V-J rearrangement. In terms of TCR gene usage, tumor memory CD4+ T cells clustered together with blood and lymph node memory CD4+ cells, as well as with lymph node naive CD4+ cells. Tumor Tregs overlapped most with tumor, then blood, naive CD4+ cells.

Semi-nested PCR with Nested Universal Primer A followed constant-region reverse priming of full-length variable regions. TCRdb re-called the 5' RACE reads with MiXCR, one entry per CDR3 protein. The table includes approximately 50,000 distinct CDR3 sequences, approximately 26% detected once. The sorted Tregs were CD4+CD25+CD127-/low cells. J is TRBJ2-7 and V is TRBV7-2, with 8 bases that match TRBD1. Sequencing was performed on tumor-infiltrating Tregs sorted from the breast tumor. The source of this sequence is a female donor with breast cancer. The CDR3 here is CASSSGQGPLREQHF. In DNA, the CDR3 is TGTGCCAGCAGCTCCGGACAGGGCCCCCTCAGAGAGCAGCACTTC.